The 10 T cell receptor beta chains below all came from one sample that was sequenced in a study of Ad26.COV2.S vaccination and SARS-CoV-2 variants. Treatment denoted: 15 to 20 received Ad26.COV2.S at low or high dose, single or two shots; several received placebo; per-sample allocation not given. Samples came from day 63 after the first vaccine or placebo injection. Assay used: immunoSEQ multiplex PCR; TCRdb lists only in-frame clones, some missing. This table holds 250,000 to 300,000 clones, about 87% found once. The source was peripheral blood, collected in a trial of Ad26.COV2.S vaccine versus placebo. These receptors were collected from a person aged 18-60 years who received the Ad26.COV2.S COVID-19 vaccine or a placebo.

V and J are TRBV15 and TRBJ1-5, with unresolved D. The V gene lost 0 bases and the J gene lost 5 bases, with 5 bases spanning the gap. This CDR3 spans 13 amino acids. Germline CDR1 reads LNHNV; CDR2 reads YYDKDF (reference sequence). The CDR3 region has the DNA TGTGCCACCAGCAGAGAGCAGGATCAGCCCCAGCATTTT. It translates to CATSREQDQPQHF.

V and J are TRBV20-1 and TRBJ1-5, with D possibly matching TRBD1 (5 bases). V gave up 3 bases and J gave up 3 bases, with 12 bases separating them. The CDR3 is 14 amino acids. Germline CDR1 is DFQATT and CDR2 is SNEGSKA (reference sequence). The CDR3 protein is CSASPGGVNQPQHF. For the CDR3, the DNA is TGCAGTGCTAGTCCCGGGGGAGTCAATCAGCCCCAGCATTTT.

This chain's CDR3 is CASSPKGGGTGELFF. The CDR3 DNA is TGTGCCAGCTCACCCAAGGGGGGCGGCACCGGGGAGCTGTTTTTT. The V call is TRBV18, the J call TRBJ2-2, with D perhaps TRBD1 or TRBD2 (6 bases each). The germline V gene encodes CDR1 KGHSH and CDR2 LQKENI. V was pared by 3 bases and J by 4 bases, with 12 bases between. The CDR3 contains 15 residues.

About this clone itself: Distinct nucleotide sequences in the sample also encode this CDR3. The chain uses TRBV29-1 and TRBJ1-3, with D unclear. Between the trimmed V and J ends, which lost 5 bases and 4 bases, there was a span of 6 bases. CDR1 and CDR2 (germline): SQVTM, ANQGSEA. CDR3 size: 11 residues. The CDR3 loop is CSVLSGNTIYF. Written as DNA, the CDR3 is TGCAGCGTTCTCAGCGGAAACACCATATATTTT.

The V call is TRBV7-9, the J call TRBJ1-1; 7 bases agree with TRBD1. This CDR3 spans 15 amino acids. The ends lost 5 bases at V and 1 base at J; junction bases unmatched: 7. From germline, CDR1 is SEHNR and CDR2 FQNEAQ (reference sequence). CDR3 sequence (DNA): TGTGCCAGCAGCGACCGGACAGGATGGAACACTGAAGCTTTCTTT. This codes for CASSDRTGWNTEAFF. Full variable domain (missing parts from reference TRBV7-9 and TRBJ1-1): DTGVSQNPRHKITKRGQNVTFRCDPISEHNRLYWYRQTLGQGPEFLTYFQNEAQLEKSRLLSDRFSAERPKGSFSTLEIQRTEQGDSAMYLCASSDRTGWNTEAFFGQGTRLTVV.

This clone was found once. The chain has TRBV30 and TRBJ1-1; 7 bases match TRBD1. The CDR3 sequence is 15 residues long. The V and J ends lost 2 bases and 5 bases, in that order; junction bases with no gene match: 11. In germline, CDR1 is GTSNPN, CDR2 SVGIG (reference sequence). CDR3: CAWSKWEGADTEAFF. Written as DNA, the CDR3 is TGTGCCTGGAGTAAGTGGGAGGGGGCGGATACTGAAGCTTTCTTT.

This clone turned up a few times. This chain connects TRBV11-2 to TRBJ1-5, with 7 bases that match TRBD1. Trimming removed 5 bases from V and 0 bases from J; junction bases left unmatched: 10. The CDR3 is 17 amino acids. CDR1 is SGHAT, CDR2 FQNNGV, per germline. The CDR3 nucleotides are TGTGCCAGCAGCCTGGGGACAGTGGGTTATAGCAATCAGCCCCAGCATTTT. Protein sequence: CASSLGTVGYSNQPQHF.

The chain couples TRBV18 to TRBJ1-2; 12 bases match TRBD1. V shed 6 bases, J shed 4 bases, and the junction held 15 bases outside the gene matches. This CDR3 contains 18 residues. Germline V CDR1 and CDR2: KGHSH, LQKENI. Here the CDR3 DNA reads TGTGCCAGCTCGCTGACCGGGACAGGGGGCGCGGAGTCCTATGGCTACACCTTC. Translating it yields CASSLTGTGGAESYGYTF.

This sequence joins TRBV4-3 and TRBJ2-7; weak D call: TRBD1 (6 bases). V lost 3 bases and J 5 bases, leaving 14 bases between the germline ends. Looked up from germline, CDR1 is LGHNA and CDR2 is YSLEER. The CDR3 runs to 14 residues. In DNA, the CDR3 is TGCGCCAGCAGCCAGGCAGGGGATGGGGACGAGCAGTACTTC. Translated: CASSQAGDGDEQYF.

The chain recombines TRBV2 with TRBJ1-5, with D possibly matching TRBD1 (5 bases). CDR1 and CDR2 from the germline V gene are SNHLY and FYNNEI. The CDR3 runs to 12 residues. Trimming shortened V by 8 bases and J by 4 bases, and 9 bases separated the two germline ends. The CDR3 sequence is CASGEGNQPQHF. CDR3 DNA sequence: TGTGCCAGCGGGGAGGGGAATCAGCCCCAGCATTTT.